This T cell receptor beta chain was profiled in a study of blood T cell repertoires in COVID-19. Across the whole study: Both acute and convalescent COVID-19 samples were obtained from the United States, Italy and Spain. T cells, B-cell-depleted T cells, or PBMCs supplied cDNA or gDNA.

In the authors' methods: Estimation of nucleated cell counts was performed using reference gene primer amplification. Some clones are missing from TCRdb's copy, which holds only in-frame ones; the method was immunoSEQ multiplex PCR. The V and J calls and clone size were taken over from that table, and D and trimming were inferred from the DNA. The table records hundreds of thousands of clones, 70% to 90% of them present only once. Individuals drawn from about two dozen US areas were about 18 to 100 years old. The CDR3 spans 16 residues. V gave up 0 bases and J gave up 8 bases; unmatched junction bases: 7. From germline, CDR1 is SGDLS and CDR2 YYNGEE.

The sample taken for sequencing was PBMCs or T cells enriched from blood (not recorded which). The sequence came from a woman in her 40s with acute COVID-19. The rearrangement links TRBV9 to TRBJ2-1, with 11 bases matching TRBD2. The DNA for the CDR3 is TGTGCCAGCAGCGTAGACGGACTAGCGGGTAGAGATGAGCAGTTCTTC. Translation gives CASSVDGLAGRDEQFF.